This TCR beta chain comes out of a study of blood T cell repertoires in COVID-19. For the study at large: Collection of acute and convalescent COVID-19 samples took place in the United States, Italy and Spain.

Participants came from under 30 US areas, aged about 18 to 89 years. In the original processing: Amplification with reference gene primers provided the estimates of nucleated cell counts. Profiled with immunoSEQ multiplex PCR; TCRdb holds only in-frame clones, not every one. V, J and clone size reflect that table, while D and trimming were determined from the DNA. The table records approximately 320,000 clones, 87% of them present only once. This CDR3 has 13 residues. The sequenced material came from PBMCs or T cells enriched from blood (not recorded which). This receptor was identified in a woman younger than 30 who had recovered from COVID-19. The chain carries TRBV21-1 and TRBJ2-7; the DNA was not used to check the table's D call, TRBD1. TRBV21-1 is classified as a pseudogene. The CDR3 loop is CASRDRGHREQYF. Written as DNA, the CDR3 is TGTGCCAGCAGGGACAGGGGACATCGCGAGCAGTACTTC.